This T cell receptor (beta chain) stems from a study of PD-1 blockade in classical Hodgkin lymphoma (dated by TCRdb to 2018 to 2021). For context, the study as a whole: Nivolumab dosing was 3 mg/kg intravenously every 2 weeks, continuing until either disease progression or unacceptable toxicity. The study used TCR beta sequencing and CyTOF to define a peripheral blood immune signature of response to PD-1 blockade in classical Hodgkin lymphoma.

To note about this clone: Its specific antigen is unknown. No base quality information exists; no much larger clone differs at one position.

General conclusions and limits of the study: The study was limited to a single clinical trial cohort, and causes of repertoire differences, possibly disease activity or prior therapy, remained undefined. Baseline TCR diversity was reported as lower in newly diagnosed patients than in healthy donors, and lower still in relapsed/refractory patients. Lower diversity was observed in patients in whom nivolumab was started less than 1 year after ASCT, and these patients were excluded from later analyses so that confounding by immune reconstitution would be avoided. A significant rise by C4D1 was seen in CD4+ but not CD8+ TCR diversity (p=0.0027 vs p=0.16), with the rise being most apparent in complete responders (p=0.02). Among trial patients, those achieving complete response had baseline diversity similar to that of newly diagnosed patients, while diversity was significantly lower in partial responders and progressors.

The time point label for this specimen denotes: cycle 1 day 1 (C1D1), immediately before nivolumab initiation. Every trial patient had relapsed following autologous stem cell transplantation, and prior brentuximab vedotin exposure was what differed among cohorts A, B and C. The trial cohort comprised 60 or so patients with relapsed/refractory classical Hodgkin lymphoma whose best overall responses were complete response, partial response or progressive disease. In the multi-cohort phase II CheckMate 205 trial, trial patients received single-agent nivolumab. An independent review committee assessed best overall response using the 2007 International Working Group response criteria. Trial PBMCs were collected just before the start of nivolumab (C1D1) and during therapy at cycle 2 day 1 and cycle 4 day 1. Peripheral blood was collected in 8 mL Vacutainer Cell Preparation Tubes, from which PBMCs were isolated by centrifugation and then cryopreserved.

Genomic DNA was extracted with the Qiagen DNeasy kit from unsorted PBMCs and from negatively selected CD4+ and CD8+ fractions. Using primers that anneal to V and J segments, immunoSEQ multiplex PCR amplified the TCR beta CDR3 regions. A synthetic immune receptor repertoire was used to minimize amplification bias, and any remaining bias was removed computationally after sequencing. The authors processed their data as follows. Custom Python scripts were used to quantify repertoire diversity as the Shannon entropy index. Unsorted, CD4+ and CD8+ repertoires were examined separately, except in combined analyses, for which CD4+ and CD8+ sequences were merged in silico. A clone was considered expanded if an increase in frequency of at least 2-fold after treatment relative to C1D1 was found, and a pseudocount of 0.5 was applied to clones undetected at baseline. Clones with 0 or 1 copy at C1D1 were classified as singleton clones, and clones with 2 or more copies were classified as non-singleton clones. Clones expanded in unsorted samples were annotated as CD4+, CD8+ or unknown by matching protein sequences in sorted samples from the same patient. Wilcoxon tests on paired samples were used to test changes in diversity from C1D1 to C4D1. In TCRdb, the immuneACCESS table is reduced to in-frame sequences with V and J assigned. These tables do not hold every clone; where another copy was compared, an unresolved V gene accounts for under half, and the others remain unexplained. V and J calls and clone size are as listed in that table; D and trimming were resolved from the DNA. The sample records more than 10,000 clones, roughly 85% of which are singletons. The ten largest clonotypes hold 30% of the sample.

The germline V gene provides CDR1 MNHEY and CDR2 SVGAGI. Between the V and J ends, shortened by 4 bases and 0 bases respectively, the junction contains 9 bases. The CDR3 sequence holds 14 residues, the cysteine and phenylalanine included. Only the CDR3 region is kept as DNA, spanning 42 bases read in frame from base 1. The receptor comes from a human donor with classical Hodgkin lymphoma. The chain joins TRBV6-5 to TRBJ1-1, with a weak D call of TRBD1 (6 bases match). The source material was peripheral blood mononuclear cells (PBMCs), sampled at baseline. The sequence in DNA is TGTGCCAGCAGTTGGGGGCCCCTGAACACTGAAGCTTTCTTT. It translates to CASSWGPLNTEAFF.